The 2 T cell receptor beta chains presented below share a single source sample, sequenced in a study of tumor-infiltrating lymphocytes in primary liver carcinoma. Blood RNA originated from unsorted whole blood, with germline DNA additionally extracted. From 450 to 600 ng total RNA, TCR beta cDNA was generated with a primer in the constant region. Three rounds of nested multiplex PCR with slightly modified ARM-PCR produced TCR beta libraries. PCR rounds one and two used TRBV1-TRBV30 forward primers with a C-beta reverse primer for approximately 11 cycles each. TCRdb re-called the multiplex PCR reads with MiXCR, one entry per CDR3 protein. Among approximately 210,000 distinct CDR3 sequences listed, less than 65% were seen once. Material for sequencing was peripheral blood. These receptors were taken from a woman aged 55-70 years with primary liver carcinoma and hepatitis B virus infection.

Remarks on this clonotype: This clone may be a read error of a much larger clone one base away. V is TRBV6-1 and J is TRBJ1-1; the D gene is possibly TRBD1 (6 bases). The germline gives CDR1 MNHNS, CDR2 SASEGT. Trimming took off 10 bases at V and 3 bases at J, with 18 bases between the two ends. This CDR3 has 14 residues. The CDR3 DNA follows: TGTGCCAACAGGAAAGGGGGAGTTGACACTGAAGCTTTCTTT. Protein: CANRKGGVDTEAFF.

V and J are TRBV28 and TRBJ1-2; no definite D call. Trimming pared 7 bases from V and 2 bases from J, leaving 14 bases between. The germline V gene has CDR1 MDHEN and CDR2 SYDVKM. CDR3 length: 14 residues. The CDR3 bases are TGTGCCAGCACTTCCCCCCCTCCGAACTATGGCTACACCTTC. Amino acid sequence: CASTSPPPNYGYTF.